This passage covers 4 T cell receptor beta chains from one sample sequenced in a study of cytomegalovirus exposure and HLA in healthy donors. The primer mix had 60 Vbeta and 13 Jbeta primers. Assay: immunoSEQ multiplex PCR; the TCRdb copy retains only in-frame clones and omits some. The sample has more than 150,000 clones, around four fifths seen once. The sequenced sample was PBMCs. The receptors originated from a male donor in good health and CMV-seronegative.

CDR3 in DNA: TGTGCCAGCAGCTACCAGACTAGCGGGGCCCGGACCCAGTACTTC. Translation: CASSYQTSGARTQYF. V gene TRBV7-2 combines with J gene TRBJ2-5; 11 bases map to TRBD2. V was clipped by 4 bases and J by 7 bases; unmatched bases: 8. Germline assignment: CDR1 SGHTA and CDR2 FQGNSA. CDR3 size: 15 residues. The full variable domain, with the rest looked up from reference TRBV7-2 and TRBJ2-5, is GAGVSQSPSNKVTEKGKDVELRCDPISGHTALYWYRQSLGQGLEFLIYFQGNSAPDKSGLPSDRFSAERTGGSVSTLTIQRTQQEDSAVYLCASSYQTSGARTQYFGPGTRLLVL.

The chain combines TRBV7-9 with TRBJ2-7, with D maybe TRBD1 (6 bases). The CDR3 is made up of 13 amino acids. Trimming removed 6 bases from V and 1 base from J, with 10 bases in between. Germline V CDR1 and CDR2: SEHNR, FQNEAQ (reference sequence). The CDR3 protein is CASSRTDSYEQYF. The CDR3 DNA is TGTGCCAGCAGTAGGACAGATTCCTACGAGCAGTACTTC.

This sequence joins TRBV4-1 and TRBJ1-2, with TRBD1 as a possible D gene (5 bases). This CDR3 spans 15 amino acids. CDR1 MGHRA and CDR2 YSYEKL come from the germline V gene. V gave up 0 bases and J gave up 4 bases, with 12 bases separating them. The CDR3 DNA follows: TGCGCCAGCAGCCAAGATAGGGAGGGGATCTATGGCTACACCTTC. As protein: CASSQDREGIYGYTF.

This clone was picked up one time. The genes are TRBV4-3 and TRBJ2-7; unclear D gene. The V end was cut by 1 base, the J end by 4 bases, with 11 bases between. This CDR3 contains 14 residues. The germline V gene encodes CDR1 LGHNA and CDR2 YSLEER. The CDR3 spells CASSQVTASYEQYF. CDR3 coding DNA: TGCGCCAGCAGCCAAGTAACGGCTAGTTACGAGCAGTACTTC.